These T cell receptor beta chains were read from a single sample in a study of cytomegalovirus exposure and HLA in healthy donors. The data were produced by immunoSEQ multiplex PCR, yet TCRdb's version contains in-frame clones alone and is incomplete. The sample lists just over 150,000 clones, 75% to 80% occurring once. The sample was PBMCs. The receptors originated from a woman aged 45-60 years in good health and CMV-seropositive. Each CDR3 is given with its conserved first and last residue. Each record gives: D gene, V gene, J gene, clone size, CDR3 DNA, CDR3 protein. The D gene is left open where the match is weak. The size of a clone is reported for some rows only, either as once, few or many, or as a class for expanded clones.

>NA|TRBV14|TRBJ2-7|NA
TGTGCCAGCAGCCAAGGGGGACTGCCCCCCTACGAGCAGTACTTC
CASSQGGLPPYEQYF
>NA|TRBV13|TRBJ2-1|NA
TGTGCCAGCAGCTTAGGTAGGTGGCTAGCTCCGAGCTCCTACAATGAGCAGTTCTTC
CASSLGRWLAPSSYNEQFF
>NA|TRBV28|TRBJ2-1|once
TGTGCCAGCACGGACAGATACAATGAGCAGTTCTTC
CASTDRYNEQFF
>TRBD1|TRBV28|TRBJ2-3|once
TGTGCCAGCAGTTCCCCCGGGACAGCTGATACGCAGTATTTT
CASSSPGTADTQYF
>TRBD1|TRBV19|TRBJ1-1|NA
TGTGCCAGTACTCGACAGGGTTACACTGAAGCTTTCTTT
CASTRQGYTEAFF
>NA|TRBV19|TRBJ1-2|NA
TGTGCCAGTAGTTTACGGTATGGCTACACCTTC
CASSLRYGYTF
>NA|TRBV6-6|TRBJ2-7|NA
TGTGCCACCACACACAGGGAGTTCTACGAGCAGTACTTC
CATTHREFYEQYF
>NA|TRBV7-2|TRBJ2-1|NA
TGTGCCAGCAGCTTAGCGTATGCGGGGAATGAGCAGTTCTTC
CASSLAYAGNEQFF
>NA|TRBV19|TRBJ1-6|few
TGTGCCAGTAGTACAGTAAAGAATTCACCCCTCCACTTT
CASSTVKNSPLHF
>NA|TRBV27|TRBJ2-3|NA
TGTGCCAGCAGTTTTCAGGTCACAGATACGCAGTATTTT
CASSFQVTDTQYF
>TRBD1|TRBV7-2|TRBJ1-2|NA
TGTGCCAGCAGCTTAGGGACAGGCGATTATGGCTACACCTTC
CASSLGTGDYGYTF
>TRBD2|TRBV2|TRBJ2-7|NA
TGTGCCAGCAGTGCCGGGACTAGAGCCTACGAGCAGTACTTC
CASSAGTRAYEQYF
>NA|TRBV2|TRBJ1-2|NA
TGTGCCAGCAGTGAAGGAGGGGGCTATGGCTACACCTTC
CASSEGGGYGYTF
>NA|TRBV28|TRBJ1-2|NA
TGTGCCAGCAGGCACGGGGGGCGCGACTATGGCTACACCTTC
CASRHGGRDYGYTF
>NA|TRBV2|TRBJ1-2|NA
TGTGCCAGCAGTCCAAGACAGGTCTATGGCTACACCTTC
CASSPRQVYGYTF
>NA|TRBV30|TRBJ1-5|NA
TGTGCCTGGAGTTGGAGGGTTGACCAGCCCCAGCATTTT
CAWSWRVDQPQHF
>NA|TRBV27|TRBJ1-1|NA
TGTGCCAGCAGTGCCTTGGGAGTGAACACTGAAGCTTTCTTT
CASSALGVNTEAFF
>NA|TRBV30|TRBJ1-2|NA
TGTGCCTGGAGTCGGGAGGGCCTCGCCTATGGCTACACCTTC
CAWSREGLAYGYTF
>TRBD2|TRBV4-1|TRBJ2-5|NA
TGCGCCAGCAGCATAGCGGGGGCTAAAGAGACCCAGTACTTC
CASSIAGAKETQYF
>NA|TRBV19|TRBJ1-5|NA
TGTGCCAGTAGTTTTGACAGTAATCAGCCCCAGCATTTT
CASSFDSNQPQHF
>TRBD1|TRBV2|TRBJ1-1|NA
TGTGCCAGCAGTGAAGGGACAGGTGCTTTCTTT
CASSEGTGAFF
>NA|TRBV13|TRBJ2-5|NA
TGTGCCAGCAGCTCCTCTGCTCCCGGAGAGACCCAGTACTTC
CASSSSAPGETQYF
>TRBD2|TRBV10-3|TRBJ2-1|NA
TGTGCCATACACCGGACTAGCGGGGGGCCGGATGAGCAGTTCTTC
CAIHRTSGGPDEQFF
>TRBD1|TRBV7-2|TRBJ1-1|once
TGTGCCAGCAGCTCCCCCTTGAGGGGGCTCGATTCGAACACTGAAGCTTTCTTT
CASSSPLRGLDSNTEAFF
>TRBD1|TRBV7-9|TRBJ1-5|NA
TGTGCCAGCAGCCGTGGACAGGGTAATCAGCCCCAGCATTTT
CASSRGQGNQPQHF
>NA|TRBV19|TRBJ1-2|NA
TGTGCCAGTAGTATAGACAATGAAGGACTAGGCTATGGCTACACCTTC
CASSIDNEGLGYGYTF
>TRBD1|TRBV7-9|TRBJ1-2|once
TGTGCCAGCAGCTGGGCAGGGGGCAACCTTAACTATGGCTACACCTTC
CASSWAGGNLNYGYTF
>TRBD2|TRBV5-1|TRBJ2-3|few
TGCGCCAGCAGCTTGGGACTAGCGGGGGGCACAGATACGCAGTATTTT
CASSLGLAGGTDTQYF
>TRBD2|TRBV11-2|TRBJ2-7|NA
TGTGCCAGCAGGTCCCTAGCGGGGTTCTACGAGCAGTACTTC
CASRSLAGFYEQYF
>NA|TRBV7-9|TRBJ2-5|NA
TGTGCCAGCAGCCCGACTAGAAACCAAGAGACCCAGTACTTC
CASSPTRNQETQYF
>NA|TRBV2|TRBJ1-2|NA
TGTGCCAGCAGTGCGGGGGAGTGGGGGTATGGCTACACCTTC
CASSAGEWGYGYTF
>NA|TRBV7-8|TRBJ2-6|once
TGTGCCAGCAGCTCCACTCTCCTGACGGAGAGCTCTGGGGCCAACGTCCTGACTTTC
CASSSTLLTESSGANVLTF
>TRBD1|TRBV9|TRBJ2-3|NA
TGTGCCAGCAGCGTAGGTGACAGGGGCTTGACAGATACGCAGTATTTT
CASSVGDRGLTDTQYF
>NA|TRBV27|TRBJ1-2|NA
TGTGCCAGCAGACGAACAGGAGTCCCTAACTATGGCTACACCTTC
CASRRTGVPNYGYTF
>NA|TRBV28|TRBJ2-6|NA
TGTGCCTCGCGCAGGGTCCCTCTCTCTGGGGCCAACGTCCTGACTTTC
CASRRVPLSGANVLTF
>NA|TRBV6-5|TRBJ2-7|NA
TGTGCCAGCACCCCGACATTGGCTCACGAGCAGTACTTC
CASTPTLAHEQYF
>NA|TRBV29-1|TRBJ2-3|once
TGCAGCCTAACTGGACTGAATAGCACAGATACGCAGTATTTT
CSLTGLNSTDTQYF
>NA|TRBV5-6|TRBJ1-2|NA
TGTGCCAGCAGCTTGTCCCAGTCTAACTATGGCTACACCTTC
CASSLSQSNYGYTF
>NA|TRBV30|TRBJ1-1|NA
TGTGCCTGGAGGACAGAGAGGAACACTGAAGCTTTCTTT
CAWRTERNTEAFF
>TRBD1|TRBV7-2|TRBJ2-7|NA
TGTGCCAGCAGCTTGGACAGGGAAGGCGAGCAGTACTTC
CASSLDREGEQYF
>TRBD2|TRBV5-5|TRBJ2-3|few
TGTGCCAGCAGCTTGGCGAGCGGGGGGGCGGAAGATACGCAGTATTTT
CASSLASGGAEDTQYF
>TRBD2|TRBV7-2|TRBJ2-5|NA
TGTGCCAGCAGCTCGGGACTAGCGGGAGGACAAGAGACCCAGTACTTC
CASSSGLAGGQETQYF
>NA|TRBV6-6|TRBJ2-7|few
TGTGCCAGCAGTTACTCGTCCAGAAGCTCCTACGAGCAGTACTTC
CASSYSSRSSYEQYF
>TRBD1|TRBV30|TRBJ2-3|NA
TGTGCCTGGACCGGGGACAGGGGAATAAGGGAGGGACCGGATACGCAGTATTTT
CAWTGDRGIREGPDTQYF
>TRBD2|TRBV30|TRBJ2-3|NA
TGTGCCTGGAAGACGTATTGGGCTAGCGGGGCAACAGATACGCAGTATTTT
CAWKTYWASGATDTQYF
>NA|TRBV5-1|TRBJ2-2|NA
TGCGCCAGCAGCTTCAGGGGAGCGAACACCGGGGAGCTGTTTTTT
CASSFRGANTGELFF
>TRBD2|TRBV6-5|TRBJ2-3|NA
TGTGCCAGCAGTTACCGACTAGCGGGGGGACCAGATACGCAGTATTTT
CASSYRLAGGPDTQYF
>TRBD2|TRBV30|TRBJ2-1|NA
TGTGCCTGGAGTAAAAATAGCGGGGGGGCGTATGAGCAGTTCTTC
CAWSKNSGGAYEQFF
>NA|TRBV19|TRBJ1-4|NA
TGTGCCAGTACCTCTCCAGGACGGCGCGGGCCTAATGAAAAACTGTTTTTT
CASTSPGRRGPNEKLFF
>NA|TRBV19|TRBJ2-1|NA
TGTGCCAGTAGTACACGCGGTCCAGAGCAGTTCTTC
CASSTRGPEQFF
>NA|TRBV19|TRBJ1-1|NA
TGTGCCAGTAGTATAGAGGGTGGGAGTCGGGCTTTCTTT
CASSIEGGSRAFF
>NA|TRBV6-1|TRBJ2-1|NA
TGTGCCAGCAGTGACCCCCTCCAAAGACTCCAACCCAATGAGCAGTTCTTC
CASSDPLQRLQPNEQFF
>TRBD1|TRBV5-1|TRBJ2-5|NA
TGCGCCAGCAGCGGAATTACAGGGGGAGAGACCCAGTACTTC
CASSGITGGETQYF
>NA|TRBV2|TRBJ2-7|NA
TGTGCCAGCAGTGAAGCGCTGGAGGTACAGTACTTC
CASSEALEVQYF
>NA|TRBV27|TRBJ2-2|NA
TGTGCCAGCAGTTTCGGACGGGGAATCGGGGAGCTGTTTTTT
CASSFGRGIGELFF
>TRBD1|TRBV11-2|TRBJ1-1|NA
TGTGCCAGCAGCCTCGGACAGGGGAAGGGTTTCTTT
CASSLGQGKGFF
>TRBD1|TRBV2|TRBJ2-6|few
TGTGCCAGCGGTCGCAGGGGGTTTTCTGGGGCCAACGTCCTGACTTTC
CASGRRGFSGANVLTF